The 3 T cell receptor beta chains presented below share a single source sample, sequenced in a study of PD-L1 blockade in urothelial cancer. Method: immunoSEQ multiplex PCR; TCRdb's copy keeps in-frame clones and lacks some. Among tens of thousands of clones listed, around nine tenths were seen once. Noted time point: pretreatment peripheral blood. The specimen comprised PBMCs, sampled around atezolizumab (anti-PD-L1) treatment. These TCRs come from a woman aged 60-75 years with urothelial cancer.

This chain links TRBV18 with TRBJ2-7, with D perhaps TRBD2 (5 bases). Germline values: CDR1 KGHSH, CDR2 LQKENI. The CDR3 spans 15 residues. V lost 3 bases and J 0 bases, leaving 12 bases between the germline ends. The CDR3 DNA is TGTGCCAGCTCACCGATGGGGAGAACCTCCTACGAGCAGTACTTC. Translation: CASSPMGRTSYEQYF. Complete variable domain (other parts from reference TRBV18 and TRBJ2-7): NAGVMQNPRHLVRRRGQEARLRCSPMKGHSHVYWYRQLPEEGLKFMVYLQKENIIDESGMPKERFSAEFPKEGPSILRIQQVVRGDSAAYFCASSPMGRTSYEQYFGPGTRLTVT.

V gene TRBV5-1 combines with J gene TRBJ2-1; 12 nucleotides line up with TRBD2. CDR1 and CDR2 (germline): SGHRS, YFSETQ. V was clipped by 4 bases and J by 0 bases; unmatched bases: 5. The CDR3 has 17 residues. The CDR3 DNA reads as TGCGCCAGCAGCCCCCCGACTAGCGGGAGCTCCTACAATGAGCAGTTCTTC. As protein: CASSPPTSGSSYNEQFF.

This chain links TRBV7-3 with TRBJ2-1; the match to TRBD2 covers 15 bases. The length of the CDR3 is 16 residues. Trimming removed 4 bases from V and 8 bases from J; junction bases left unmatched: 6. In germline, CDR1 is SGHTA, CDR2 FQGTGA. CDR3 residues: CASSWTSGGGGDEQFF. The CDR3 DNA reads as TGTGCCAGCAGCTGGACTAGCGGGGGGGGAGGGGATGAGCAGTTCTTC.